The clone carrying this TCR beta chain occurred a few times. This sample was taken from a study of CD8 T cells in ankylosing spondylitis. It was by quantitative 5'-RACE with molecular barcodes that TCR beta libraries were made. MiXCR, run by TCRdb on the 5' RACE reads, gives a single entry per CDR3 protein. The data hold 200,000 to 250,000 distinct CDR3 sequences, with 20% to 30% observed a single time. Between the trimmed V and J ends, which lost 7 bases and 6 bases, there was a span of 10 bases. Germline CDR1 SQVTM, CDR2 ANQGSEA. The CDR3 has 11 amino acids. Sequencing was carried out using blood, either unsorted or a sorted T cell fraction (not recorded which). The receptor was isolated from a male donor with ankylosing spondylitis or in good health (not recorded which). This sequence joins TRBV29-1 and TRBJ2-1; D gene ambiguous. CDR3 in amino acids: CSAEGRNEQFF. In nucleotides, the CDR3 is TGCAGCGCAGAAGGACGCAATGAGCAGTTCTTC.